One T cell receptor (beta chain) is described in this entry. The data were taken from a study of T cell changes during pregnancy in multiple sclerosis. The length of the CDR3 is 18 residues. Trimming at V came to 5 bases and at J to 2 bases, leaving 9 bases not matched to a gene. Germline CDR1 and CDR2: MDHEN and SYDVKM. The data were produced by immunoSEQ multiplex PCR, yet TCRdb's version contains in-frame clones alone and is incomplete. The sample has 35,000 to 45,000 clones, roughly 92% seen once. The sequence derives from a female donor with multiple sclerosis, enrolled in a pregnancy study. The rearrangement joins TRBV28 to TRBJ2-1; 13 positions match TRBD2. The source material was peripheral blood, sampled before pregnancy. Here the CDR3 reads CASSPGTSGMGTYNEQFF. Written as DNA, the CDR3 is TGTGCCAGCAGTCCGGGGACTAGCGGGATGGGAACCTACAATGAGCAGTTCTTC.